The 12 T cell receptor beta chains below all came from one sample that was sequenced in a study of T-cell memory formation after mild COVID-19. TCRdb passed the 5' RACE reads through MiXCR, listing each CDR3 protein once. The table includes around 320,000 distinct CDR3 sequences, approximately 29% detected once. Sample: PBMCs or a T cell subset sorted from them (not recorded which). Receptor source: an adult woman who had mild COVID-19 (a few samples of this study predate the infection). Cell type and time point are not known.

The V call is TRBV12-3 or TRBV12-4, the J call TRBJ2-1, with 13 bases matching TRBD2. This CDR3 spans 16 amino acids. The V segment lost 5 bases and the J segment 3 bases; nucleotides outside the gene matches: 4. DNA of the CDR3: TGTGCCAGCAGTGGCGGACTAGCGGGAGACTACAATGAGCAGTTCTTC. Encoded protein: CASSGGLAGDYNEQFF.

This clonotype was seen repeatedly, ten times or more. This chain joins TRBV4-2 and TRBJ2-3; weak D call: TRBD1 (6 bases). This CDR3 has 16 amino acids. Trimming left V 4 bases short and J 0 bases short, with 14 bases between. In germline, CDR1 is LGHNA, CDR2 YNFKEQ. CDR3 region: CASSPRPQGSTDTQYF. DNA for the CDR3: TGTGCCAGCAGCCCCCGCCCACAGGGTAGCACAGATACGCAGTATTTT.

The V call is TRBV2, the J call TRBJ1-5; D gene ambiguous. The CDR3 has 16 residues. Germline CDR1 and CDR2: SNHLY and FYNNEI. V was pared by 2 bases and J by 4 bases, with 15 bases between. The chain's CDR3 is CASSESRAPLNQPQHF. The CDR3, as DNA: TGTGCCAGCAGTGAATCCCGAGCCCCACTAAATCAGCCCCAGCATTTT.

The rearrangement joins TRBV4-2 to TRBJ2-1, with D unclear. CDR1 is LGHNA, CDR2 YNFKEQ, per germline. The CDR3 extends over 14 amino acids. Trimming cost V 3 bases and J 3 bases, with 9 bases left between them. CDR3 sequence reads: CASSHGESYNEQFF. As DNA, the CDR3 is TGTGCCAGCAGCCACGGCGAGAGCTACAATGAGCAGTTCTTC.

The V and J genes are TRBV20-1 and TRBJ2-1, with TRBD2 matching 7 bases. Trimming took 7 bases from V and 7 from J; bases not matched to a gene: 10. The germline gives CDR1 DFQATT, CDR2 SNEGSKA (reference sequence). The CDR3 sequence is 13 residues long. CDR3 sequence: CSVSREAGNEQFF. The DNA for the CDR3 is TGCAGTGTTTCACGGGAGGCGGGGAATGAGCAGTTCTTC.

This clonotype showed up just a few times. The chain uses TRBV24-1 and TRBJ2-7; D is ambiguous. V was clipped by 2 bases and J by 3 bases, with 10 bases between them. Germline V gene data show CDR1 as KGHDR and CDR2 as SFDVKD. This CDR3 is 14 amino acids long. This chain's CDR3 is CATSDSSLSYEQYF. For the CDR3, the DNA is TGTGCCACCAGTGATTCCTCATTGAGCTACGAGCAGTACTTC.

The gene calls are TRBV14 and TRBJ2-1, with 9 nucleotides matching TRBD2. Germline values: CDR1 SGHDN, CDR2 FVKESK. There are 16 residues in the CDR3. V lost 3 bases, J lost 3 bases, and 6 bases stayed unmatched. The CDR3 nucleotides read TGTGCCAGCAGCCAGGGTCTAGCGGGGTTCTACAATGAGCAGTTCTTC. Translated: CASSQGLAGFYNEQFF.

This clonotype came up a few times. The rearrangement links TRBV5-1 to TRBJ2-3; D may be TRBD1 (5 bases). From germline, CDR1 is SGHRS and CDR2 YFSETQ. Trimming shortened V by 7 bases and J by 2 bases, and 11 bases separated the two germline ends. This CDR3 spans 13 amino acids. CDR3 sequence: CASSGATTDTQYF. The CDR3 DNA reads as TGCGCCAGCTCTGGGGCGACCACAGATACGCAGTATTTT.

CDR3 loop: CASTAWSGFDQETQYF. The CDR3 DNA sequence: TGTGCCAGCACCGCGTGGTCGGGCTTCGACCAAGAGACCCAGTACTTC. The gene calls are TRBV7-2 and TRBJ2-5; D call uncertain. CDR3 size: 16 residues. Germline assignment: CDR1 SGHTA and CDR2 FQGNSA. Trimming pared 7 bases from V and 0 bases from J, leaving 18 bases between. The full variable domain, with the rest looked up from reference TRBV7-2 and TRBJ2-5, is GAGVSQSPSNKVTEKGKDVELRCDPISGHTALYWYRQSLGQGLEFLIYFQGNSAPDKSGLPSDRFSAERTGGSVSTLTIQRTQQEDSAVYLCASTAWSGFDQETQYFGPGTRLLVL.

The chain uses TRBV5-1 and TRBJ2-1, with 9 bases matching TRBD1. CDR1 is SGHRS, CDR2 YFSETQ, per germline. The ends lost 4 bases at V and 7 bases at J; junction bases unmatched: 6. The CDR3 has 14 residues. The CDR3 is CASSLPTGGNEQFF. The DNA of the CDR3 is TGCGCCAGCAGCCTACCGACAGGGGGGAATGAGCAGTTCTTC.

The chain recombines TRBV9 with TRBJ1-6; 8 nucleotides match TRBD1. CDR3 length: 13 amino acids. V lost 4 bases to trimming and J lost 16 bases; unmatched junction nucleotides: 10. Germline V gene sequence: CDR1 SGDLS, CDR2 YYNGEE. CDR3 bases: TGTGCCAGCAGCCCCCTAGTTTGGACAGGGCTCCACTTT. Its protein product is CASSPLVWTGLHF.

This clonotype was seen more than once but under ten times. The chain recombines TRBV12-3 or TRBV12-4 with TRBJ1-1; tentatively, D is TRBD1 (5 bases). This CDR3 contains 13 residues. The V end was cut by 5 bases, the J end by 5 bases, with 12 bases between. The CDR3 DNA sequence: TGTGCCAGCAGTAAGCAGGGTATAACTGAAGCTTTCTTT. It is translated as CASSKQGITEAFF.